Listed below are T cell receptor beta chains from one sample, sequenced in a study of tumor-infiltrating lymphocytes in primary liver carcinoma. TCRdb re-called the multiplex PCR reads through MiXCR, storing one row per CDR3 protein. The sample lists tens of thousands of distinct CDR3 sequences; around 66% were seen once. Sample: tumor-adjacent normal liver tissue. The receptor set was obtained from a man aged 40-55 years with primary liver carcinoma and hepatitis B virus infection. The CDR3 runs from the conserved cysteine through the conserved F or W. D genes are given only for firm matches. Rows may omit the clone size; those that give it use once, few, many or a size class.

size: many; D: -; V: TRBV4-2; J: TRBJ2-3; DNA: TGTGCCAGCGCGAGCGGGCTCCCCAGCACAGATACGCAGTATTTT; CDR3: CASASGLPSTDTQYF
size: -; D: -; V: TRBV4-1; J: TRBJ1-5; DNA: TGCGCCAGTAAGCAAGATCATGGGGGAAATCAGCCCCAGCATTTT; CDR3: CASKQDHGGNQPQHF
size: -; D: -; V: TRBV11-2; J: TRBJ2-2; DNA: TGTACCAGCAGCTTAGAGAGTCACACCGGGGAGCTGCTTTTT; CDR3: CTSSLESHTGELLF
size: medium-sized; D: TRBD1; V: TRBV11-2; J: TRBJ2-1; DNA: TGTGCCAGCAGCTTAACAGGGGCAGCCTACAATGAGCAGTTCTTC; CDR3: CASSLTGAAYNEQFF
size: many; D: TRBD2; V: TRBV5-1; J: TRBJ2-5; DNA: TGCGCCAGCAGGAGCGGGAGGCTTCAAGAGACCCAGTACTTC; CDR3: CASRSGRLQETQYF
size: -; D: -; V: TRBV29-1; J: TRBJ2-4; DNA: TGCAGAGTTGAGGGGCAGGGCGTCGGGGGCATTCAGTATTTC; CDR3: CRVEGQGVGGIQYF
size: once; D: TRBD1; V: TRBV4-2; J: TRBJ2-2; DNA: TGTGCCAACAGCACAGGGGGTTACACCGGGTATCTGTTTTTT; CDR3: CANSTGGYTGYLFF
size: -; D: -; V: TRBV5-6; J: TRBJ2-7; DNA: TGTGCCAGCAGCTTGACCCGGGGGAGAAGCGTATCCTACGAGCACTACTTC; CDR3: CASSLTRGRSVSYEHYF
size: few; D: TRBD1; V: TRBV30; J: TRBJ1-5; DNA: TGTGCCTGGAGGGGGCAGGGGGGAAATCAGCCCCAGCATTTT; CDR3: CAWRGQGGNQPQHF
size: -; D: -; V: TRBV7-9; J: TRBJ2-7; DNA: TGTGCCAGCACTTTAGCAGGCGTGTGGGGGAACTACGAGCAGTACTTC; CDR3: CASTLAGVWGNYEQYF
size: -; D: TRBD2; V: TRBV6-6; J: TRBJ2-1; DNA: TGTGTCAGCAGCTACCCTCGGGGGGTTGAGTGGTTCTTC; CDR3: CVSSYPRGVEWFF
size: -; D: TRBD1; V: TRBV11-1; J: TRBJ1-5; DNA: TGTGCCAGCAGCAACGATCATGAACAGGGGGATGAGGATCGGCCCCAGCATTTT; CDR3: CASSNDHEQGDEDRPQHF
size: -; D: TRBD2; V: TRBV10-1; J: TRBJ2-1; DNA: TGCGCCAGCAACAGAGGGAGGCGGGAGACGATGAATGAGCAGTTCTTC; CDR3: CASNRGRRETMNEQFF
size: few; D: TRBD1; V: TRBV16; J: TRBJ1-5; DNA: TGTGCCAGCAGCCAATCTCAGGGGGCGAGAGCGCCCCAGCATTTT; CDR3: CASSQSQGARAPQHF
size: -; D: -; V: TRBV4-3; J: TRBJ2-5; DNA: TGCGCCAGCAGCCAAGATCGGGAGACCCAGTACTTC; CDR3: CASSQDRETQYF
size: -; D: TRBD2; V: TRBV6-2/TRBV6-3; J: TRBJ2-7; DNA: TGTACCAGCAGCACTCCGACTAGCGGAGGGTACGAGCGGTACTTC; CDR3: CTSSTPTSGGYERYF
size: many; D: -; V: TRBV5-1; J: TRBJ2-1; DNA: TGCGCCAGCAGTTATACCGGGCTCCAGTGGAATGAGCAGTTCTTC; CDR3: CASSYTGLQWNEQFF
size: -; D: -; V: TRBV6-1; J: TRBJ1-5; DNA: TGTGCCAGCAGTGTACTCCAAGGTCAGCCCCAGCATTTT; CDR3: CASSVLQGQPQHF
size: -; D: -; V: TRBV12-3/TRBV12-4; J: TRBJ1-5; DNA: TGTGCCAGCAGTCGTAACGGCGATCAGCCCCAGCATTTT; CDR3: CASSRNGDQPQHF
size: -; D: -; V: TRBV5-1; J: TRBJ2-1; DNA: TGCGCCAGCAGCCTGTATATAGCGAGAGGGTCCGGTGAGGAGTTCTTC; CDR3: CASSLYIARGSGEEFF
size: few; D: -; V: TRBV29-1; J: TRBJ2-3; DNA: TGCAGCGTGGCCCTCGGACTGCGCACAGATACGCAGTATTTT; CDR3: CSVALGLRTDTQYF
size: -; D: -; V: TRBV12-3/TRBV12-4; J: TRBJ2-1; DNA: TGTGCCAGCATTACCGGGACTTCCTACTATGAACAGTTCTTC; CDR3: CASITGTSYYEQFF
size: many; D: TRBD2; V: TRBV29-1; J: TRBJ2-1; DNA: TGCAGCGTTGATGGGACTAGCGGGACGTTAGAGCAGTTCTTC; CDR3: CSVDGTSGTLEQFF
size: -; D: -; V: TRBV5-5; J: TRBJ2-1; DNA: TGTGTCAGCAGCTTGGTTCCAGGACGATACAATGAGCAGTTCTTC; CDR3: CVSSLVPGRYNEQFF
size: -; D: -; V: TRBV10-3; J: TRBJ2-3; DNA: TGTGCCATCAGTGAGTCCAAGCATAGCCCTCTGATAGATACGCAGTATTTT; CDR3: CAISESKHSPLIDTQYF
size: -; D: -; V: TRBV12-3/TRBV12-4; J: TRBJ1-1; DNA: TGTGCCAGCAGTTTTTCAGGGACTGCTGAAGCTTTCTTT; CDR3: CASSFSGTAEAFF
size: medium-sized; D: -; V: TRBV6-1; J: TRBJ2-7; DNA: TGTGCCAGTTCCGACGGACCATACGAGCAGTACTTC; CDR3: CASSDGPYEQYF
size: -; D: -; V: TRBV29-1; J: TRBJ2-1; DNA: TGCAGCGTTGAAGACGGGCAGGGATATGGTAATGAGCGGTTCTTC; CDR3: CSVEDGQGYGNERFF
size: -; D: -; V: TRBV11-2; J: TRBJ2-2; DNA: TGTGCCAACAGCTTACTTGGAGCGAACGCCGGGGGGCTGTTTTTT; CDR3: CANSLLGANAGGLFF
size: -; D: TRBD2; V: TRBV6-5; J: TRBJ2-2; DNA: TGTGCCAACAGTGTAAGGACTAGCGGGGGGAATACCGGGGAGCTGTTTTTT; CDR3: CANSVRTSGGNTGELFF
size: many; D: TRBD2; V: TRBV4-2; J: TRBJ2-5; DNA: TGTGCCAGCAGCCAAGCTAGCGGGAGGTGGGAGACCCAGTACTTC; CDR3: CASSQASGRWETQYF
size: -; D: TRBD2; V: TRBV11-2; J: TRBJ2-1; DNA: TGTGCCAGCAGCTTGGGGGGGGGGCAGTTCTTC; CDR3: CASSLGGGQFF
size: -; D: -; V: TRBV6-5; J: TRBJ1-1; DNA: TGTGCCAACACCAAACAGGTTTCAAAGACTGAAGCTTTCTTT; CDR3: CANTKQVSKTEAFF
size: many; D: TRBD1; V: TRBV28; J: TRBJ1-2; DNA: TGTGCCAGCAGCCAGGGGGGCAGCACTTCTAACTATGGCTACACCTTC; CDR3: CASSQGGSTSNYGYTF
size: -; D: -; V: TRBV6-5; J: TRBJ2-5; DNA: TGTGCCAGCAGTTACGGGTGGTGCCGAGGGACCCAGTACTTC; CDR3: CASSYGWCRGTQYF
size: -; D: TRBD1; V: TRBV12-3/TRBV12-4; J: TRBJ2-3; DNA: TGTGCCAGCAGGGAGGGGACAGGTTCTGGTACACTGTATTTT; CDR3: CASREGTGSGTLYF
size: -; D: -; V: TRBV5-4; J: TRBJ1-6; DNA: TGTGCCAGCAGCGTAGAGTCGGAGTGGGCCCTCCACTTT; CDR3: CASSVESEWALHF
size: -; D: TRBD2; V: TRBV4-1; J: TRBJ2-7; DNA: TGCGCCAGCAGCCAAGAGCTAGCGGGAGGATACGAGCGATACTTC; CDR3: CASSQELAGGYERYF
size: many; D: -; V: TRBV10-3; J: TRBJ1-4; DNA: TGTGCCATCAGTGAGTCGACGGGGAATGGTGAAAAACTGTTTTTT; CDR3: CAISESTGNGEKLFF
size: -; D: -; V: TRBV28; J: TRBJ2-7; DNA: TGTGCCGTCCTACGAGCTGGAGTGTCCTACGAGCAGTACTTC; CDR3: CAVLRAGVSYEQYF